Reported below is one T cell receptor beta chain. Source study methods: Reference gene primers were amplified, and this amplification served to estimate nucleated cell counts. The method was immunoSEQ multiplex PCR; TCRdb's version includes in-frame clones alone and lacks a portion of them. D and trimming were read from the DNA, whereas the V and J calls and clone size are those reported in that table. This table holds 110,000 to 150,000 clones, more than 65% found once. The data derive from a study of blood T cell repertoires in COVID-19. Overall study context: Sites across the United States, Italy and Spain contributed samples from acute and convalescent COVID-19. T cells, B-cell-depleted T cells, or PBMCs supplied cDNA or gDNA.

V shed 5 bases and J 9 bases; nucleotides not matched to a gene: 17. Germline lookup yields CDR1 MNHEY and CDR2 SMNVEV (reference sequence). The CDR3 is 18 amino acids. The sequenced material came from peripheral blood. The TCR comes from a man aged 55 to 70 with active or convalescent COVID-19. The chain combines TRBV27 with TRBJ1-5, with 12 bases aligning to TRBD1. The CDR3 protein is CASSPLGGGQGARGPQHF. The CDR3 coding sequence is TGTGCCAGCAGTCCGCTCGGCGGGGGACAGGGGGCGCGTGGGCCCCAGCATTTT.